What follows are 32 T cell receptor beta chains derived from one specimen sequenced in a study of blood T cell repertoires in COVID-19 (dated by TCRdb to 2018 to 2020). The library was prepared using the immunoSEQ multiplex PCR assay. What TCRdb holds here is the immuneACCESS table cut down to in-frame rearrangements. Part of the clones is not present; checked against another copy, under half of the missing clones reflect an unresolved V gene, and the others are unexplained. For this sample the table gives 95,000 to 150,000 clones, of which about three quarters were detected only once. Approximately 0.79% of the sample lies in the top ten. Sequencing was done on a sample of peripheral blood. Receptors originate from a human donor with acute or convalescent COVID-19. The donor label of this sample is uncertain.

The J gene is TRBJ2-1, the V gene TRBV29-1; 10 nucleotides line up with TRBD2. The CDR3 contains 13 residues. Trimming cost V 7 bases and J 9 bases; bases outside gene matches: 9. Per germline, CDR1 SQVTM and CDR2 ANQGSEA. The CDR3, as DNA: TGCAGCGCCGGGACTAGCGCCTTCGGTGAGCAGTTCTTC. Translating gives CSAGTSAFGEQFF.

The chain uses TRBV19 and TRBJ1-2; a weak D match, TRBD1 (6 bases). Trimming took 1 base from V and 2 from J, leaving 8 bases between them. Germline CDR1 LNHDA, CDR2 SQIVND (reference sequence). The CDR3 runs to 14 residues. CDR3: CASSIAGANYGYTF. The CDR3 nucleotides read TGTGCCAGTAGTATAGCAGGGGCCAACTATGGCTACACCTTC.

This clone was counted between two and nine times. The rearrangement links TRBV11-2 to TRBJ2-2; 7 bases match TRBD2. V lost 5 bases to trimming and J lost 6 bases; unmatched junction nucleotides: 3. The germline CDR1 and CDR2 sequences are SGHAT and FQNNGV. This CDR3 has 13 amino acids. CDR3 bases: TGTGCCAGCAGCCTCGGACTAGCCGGGGAGCTGTTTTTT. It codes for CASSLGLAGELFF.

This clone showed up many times. As DNA, the CDR3 is TGTGCCAGCAGCTTACTCCCTGCCAAACTTCGGACAGGGAACTATGGCTACACCTTC. It translates to CASSLLPAKLRTGNYGYTF. The J gene is TRBJ1-2, the V gene TRBV7-9; 8 bases are a match to TRBD1. The CDR3 runs to 19 residues. The V and J ends lost 2 bases and 2 bases, in that order; junction bases with no gene match: 16. CDR1 and CDR2 from the germline V gene are SEHNR and FQNEAQ (reference sequence). Full variable domain (rest looked up from reference TRBV7-9 and TRBJ1-2): DTGVSQNPRHKITKRGQNVTFRCDPISEHNRLYWYRQTLGQGPEFLTYFQNEAQLEKSRLLSDRFSAERPKGSFSTLEIQRTEQGDSAMYLCASSLLPAKLRTGNYGYTFGSGTRLTVV.

To note about this clone: At the DNA level, this CDR3 is encoded by other sequences in the same sample as well. The chain links TRBV18 to TRBJ1-1, with unresolved D. V gave up 2 bases and J gave up 2 bases, with 3 bases separating them. Germline V gene sequence: CDR1 KGHSH, CDR2 LQKENI. The CDR3 is 12 residues long. The CDR3 nucleotides read TGTGCCAGCTCACCAAGCAACACTGAAGCTTTCTTT. Encoded protein: CASSPSNTEAFF.

For the CDR3, the DNA is TGTGCCACCAGTGTTGGGGGGGGCACTGAAGCTTTCTTT. It codes for CATSVGGGTEAFF. The J gene is TRBJ1-1, the V gene TRBV24-1, with D possibly TRBD1 on 5 matching bases. The germline V and J ends were trimmed by 5 bases and 4 bases, with 10 bases remaining between them. The CDR3 sequence is 13 residues long. Germline CDR1 reads KGHDR; CDR2 reads SFDVKD.

J is TRBJ2-3 and V is TRBV4-1, with D possibly TRBD1 on 6 matching bases. Germline V gives CDR1 MGHRA, CDR2 YSYEKL. The ends were cut back, 4 bases at V and 1 base at J, with 15 bases in the middle. The CDR3 has 16 residues. CDR3 amino acids: CASSPTGGMGTDTQYF. The DNA of the CDR3 is TGCGCCAGCAGCCCGACAGGAGGTATGGGCACAGATACGCAGTATTTT.

The rearrangement uses TRBV4-2 and TRBJ1-2, with 8 bases matching TRBD1. This CDR3 spans 15 amino acids. Germline lookup yields CDR1 LGHNA and CDR2 YNFKEQ. J was trimmed by 5 bases and V by 3 bases; bases with no gene match: 8. The CDR3 sequence is CASSQADRGLYGYTF. CDR3 coding DNA: TGTGCCAGCAGCCAGGCAGACAGGGGACTTTATGGCTACACCTTC.

This clone was detected a few times. The V call is TRBV7-8, the J call TRBJ2-3; tentative D call: TRBD2 (7 bases). This CDR3 spans 16 amino acids. Per the germline V gene, CDR1 is SGHVS and CDR2 is FQNEAQ. The germline V and J ends were trimmed by 6 bases and 10 bases, with 26 bases remaining between them. The CDR3: CASRGSAGASQWAQYF. The CDR3 DNA sequence: TGTGCCAGCAGAGGGTCGGCGGGGGCCTCACAATGGGCGCAGTATTTT.

J is TRBJ1-5 and V is TRBV27; perhaps TRBD1 as D (6 bases). The CDR3 runs 16 residues. With 5 bases removed from V and 6 bases from J, the gap between germline ends came to 20 bases. The germline gives CDR1 MNHEY, CDR2 SMNVEV (reference sequence). The CDR3 sequence: CASSPLGRGGGQPQHF. The DNA for the CDR3 is TGTGCCAGCAGTCCTCTGGGAAGGGGGGGAGGTCAGCCCCAGCATTTT.

The V and J genes are TRBV24-1 and TRBJ2-1; TRBD1 agrees at 7 bases. The junction had 9 bases not matched to a gene; V was cut back by 7 bases and J by 7 bases. Per the germline V gene, CDR1 is KGHDR and CDR2 is SFDVKD. The CDR3 consists of 14 residues. The CDR3 coding sequence is TGTGCCACCAGAAAGTCGACAGGGACGAATGAGCAGTTCTTC. This gives the protein CATRKSTGTNEQFF.

This clone came up a few times. The chain is built from TRBV9 and TRBJ2-3; TRBD2 matches at 8 bases. Germline-derived CDR1 and CDR2 are SGDLS and YYNGEE. J gave up 6 bases and V 4 bases, and 4 bases lay outside the gene matches. The CDR3 consists of 13 residues. Written as DNA, the CDR3 is TGTGCCAGCAGCATGACTAGCGAGGATACGCAGTATTTT. It encodes CASSMTSEDTQYF.

V and J are TRBV19 and TRBJ2-6, with 10 bases lining up with TRBD2. The J segment lost 0 bases and the V segment lost 7 bases, leaving 15 bases of the junction unmatched. Germline CDR1 is LNHDA and CDR2 is SQIVND (reference sequence). The CDR3 contains 20 residues. CDR3 region: CASTGAPLAGQNSGANVLTF. CDR3 DNA: TGTGCCAGTACCGGAGCCCCACTAGCGGGGCAAAACTCTGGGGCCAACGTCCTGACTTTC.

This clone came up a few times. The chain is built from TRBV18 and TRBJ1-6; possibly TRBD1 for D (6 bases). The germline V gene has CDR1 KGHSH and CDR2 LQKENI. Deletions cut 4 bases from V and 10 bases from J, with 17 bases between. The CDR3 is 15 amino acids. CDR3 region: CASSLTGPVGSPLHF. In DNA form, the CDR3 reads TGTGCCAGCTCACTTACAGGGCCTGTCGGATCACCCCTCCACTTT. Full variable domain (outside the CDR3, taken from reference TRBV18 and TRBJ1-6): NAGVMQNPRHLVRRRGQEARLRCSPMKGHSHVYWYRQLPEEGLKFMVYLQKENIIDESGMPKERFSAEFPKEGPSILRIQQVVRGDSAAYFCASSLTGPVGSPLHFGNGTRLTVT.

The chain combines TRBV6-5 with TRBJ1-5; D is undetermined. Looked up from germline, CDR1 is MNHEY and CDR2 is SVGAGI. V lost 6 bases and J 1 base, leaving 13 bases between the germline ends. This CDR3 has 15 amino acids. CDR3 bases: TGTGCCAGCAGCTGGACGCCGGGGAGCAATCAGCCCCAGCATTTT. Its protein is CASSWTPGSNQPQHF.

The V and J genes are TRBV6-5 and TRBJ1-6; 8 nucleotides match TRBD1. This CDR3 is built from 14 residues. Germline V CDR1 and CDR2: MNHEY, SVGAGI. The trim removed 6 bases at V and 8 bases at J, leaving 6 bases unmatched. CDR3 sequence (DNA): TGTGCCAGCAGCATGACAGGGGTAGATTCACCCCTCCACTTT. It specifies CASSMTGVDSPLHF.

This sequence joins TRBV13 and TRBJ2-3; a possible D gene is TRBD2 (6 bases). Between the trimmed V and J ends, which lost 5 bases and 6 bases, there was a span of 15 bases. CDR1 and CDR2 (germline): PRHDT, FYEKMQ (reference sequence). CDR3 length: 14 amino acids. The CDR3 DNA reads TGTGCCAGCAGCCGGGGACTGTCTTCGGATACGCAGTATTTT. Residues: CASSRGLSSDTQYF. The full variable domain, with the rest looked up from reference TRBV13 and TRBJ2-3, is AAGVIQSPRHLIKEKRETATLKCYPIPRHDTVYWYQQGPGQDPQFLISFYEKMQSDKGSIPDRFSAQQFSDYHSELNMSSLELGDSALYFCASSRGLSSDTQYFGPGTRLTVL.

CDR3 bases: TGCGCCACGCCAAGGAGACAGGGGAGCGACACCGGGGAGCTGTTTTTT. It specifies CATPRRQGSDTGELFF. V gene TRBV10-2 combines with J gene TRBJ2-2; TRBD1 aligns across 8 bases. The CDR3 has 16 amino acids. The germline gives CDR1 WSHSY, CDR2 SAAADI. J lost 3 bases, V lost 10 bases, and 13 bases had no gene match.

The CDR3 DNA reads as TGTGCCAGCAGTGAACTCGGGGGTACGCAGTATTTT. This sequence encodes CASSELGGTQYF. This chain links TRBV2 with TRBJ2-3; tentative D call: TRBD2 (6 bases). CDR3 length: 12 residues. Trimming removed 2 bases at V and 8 bases at J, with 8 bases between. From germline, CDR1 is SNHLY and CDR2 FYNNEI.

In the case of this clone: The sample contains more than one DNA sequence encoding this CDR3. This chain connects TRBV11-2 to TRBJ2-5, with D maybe TRBD2 (5 bases). CDR1 is SGHAT, CDR2 FQNNGV, per germline. Trimming cost V 1 base and J 5 bases, with 5 bases left between them. The CDR3 sequence is 12 residues long. CDR3 nucleotide sequence: TGTGCCAGCAGCTTAGCGGGGGAGACCCAGTACTTC. This sequence encodes CASSLAGETQYF.

V is TRBV3-1 (or the pseudogene TRBV3-2) and J is TRBJ2-2, with 9 bases identical to TRBD2. The germline V gene encodes CDR1 LGHDT and CDR2 YNNKEL (reference sequence). This CDR3 has 20 residues. V lost 0 bases, J lost 4 bases, and 15 bases stayed unmatched. CDR3 amino acids: CASSQDLRGRGGRGTGELFF. The CDR3 nucleotides are TGTGCCAGCAGCCAAGATCTCCGGGGGCGGGGGGGCCGGGGCACCGGGGAGCTGTTTTTT.

This rearrangement joins TRBV14 to TRBJ1-1; 7 nucleotides agree with TRBD1. This CDR3 region has 13 residues. In germline, CDR1 is SGHDN, CDR2 FVKESK. The V segment lost 7 bases and the J segment 0 bases; nucleotides outside the gene matches: 2. The CDR3 spells CASKTGLNTEAFF. In nucleotides, the CDR3 is TGTGCCAGCAAGACAGGGTTGAACACTGAAGCTTTCTTT.

The V gene is TRBV27, the J gene TRBJ2-7, with 8 positions matching TRBD2. V was clipped by 3 bases and J by 3 bases; unmatched bases: 7. The CDR3 contains 15 residues. The germline V gene encodes CDR1 MNHEY and CDR2 SMNVEV (reference sequence). CDR3 loop: CASSFAGGARYEQYF. The CDR3 nucleotides are TGTGCCAGCAGTTTTGCGGGGGGTGCACGCTACGAGCAGTACTTC.

The chain links TRBV6-5 to TRBJ1-5; D remains unclear. CDR3 size: 13 residues. V was clipped by 0 bases and J by 8 bases, with 8 bases between them. Germline values: CDR1 MNHEY, CDR2 SVGAGI. The CDR3 region is CASSYSMGEPQHF. The CDR3 DNA sequence: TGTGCCAGCAGTTACTCGATGGGAGAGCCCCAGCATTTT.

The V and J genes are TRBV19 and TRBJ1-5; 8 nucleotides agree with TRBD1. The CDR3 consists of 14 residues. CDR1 and CDR2 (germline): LNHDA, SQIVND (reference sequence). The ends lost 6 bases at V and 3 bases at J; junction bases unmatched: 4. CDR3 region: CASSLGQVNQPQHF. The CDR3 DNA reads as TGTGCCAGTAGCCTGGGACAGGTCAATCAGCCCCAGCATTTT.

The CDR3 here is CASGLVPAQAGGPYEQYF. CDR3 nucleotides: TGTGCTAGTGGTTTGGTCCCCGCCCAGGCAGGGGGACCCTACGAGCAGTACTTC. This sequence joins TRBV12-5 and TRBJ2-7; 7 positions match TRBD1. This CDR3 has 18 residues. Trimming at V came to 0 bases and at J to 2 bases, leaving 13 bases not matched to a gene. CDR1 LGHNT and CDR2 FRNRAP come from the germline V gene.

The V and J genes are TRBV28 and TRBJ1-5; 7 bases align to TRBD1. This CDR3 spans 17 amino acids. Trimming took 3 bases from V and 0 from J; bases not matched to a gene: 8. Germline values: CDR1 MDHEN, CDR2 SYDVKM. The CDR3 nucleotides are TGTGCCAGCAGTTTCCGACAGGGAATATATAGCAATCAGCCCCAGCATTTT. Protein sequence: CASSFRQGIYSNQPQHF.

The V gene is TRBV6-5, the J gene TRBJ2-2; possibly TRBD1 for D (6 bases). CDR3 length: 15 residues. With 10 bases removed from V and 0 bases from J, the gap between germline ends came to 15 bases. Germline values: CDR1 MNHEY, CDR2 SVGAGI. CDR3 in amino acids: CATGTGTTNTGELFF. The CDR3 DNA reads as TGTGCCACCGGAACAGGGACCACGAACACCGGGGAGCTGTTTTTT.

The rearrangement links TRBV6-5 to TRBJ2-7; 10 bases fit TRBD2. Trimming cost V 6 bases and J 1 base; bases outside gene matches: 6. CDR1 and CDR2 (germline): MNHEY, SVGAGI. This CDR3 region has 15 residues. The CDR3 sequence: CASSHTSGASYEQYV. For the CDR3, the DNA is TGTGCCAGCAGCCACACTAGCGGGGCTTCCTACGAGCAGTACGTC.

The chain recombines TRBV19 with TRBJ1-6; 11 nucleotides match TRBD1. From germline, CDR1 is LNHDA and CDR2 SQIVND (reference sequence). This CDR3 contains 16 residues. With 4 bases clipped from V and 6 bases from J, the junction kept 5 bases outside the gene matches. CDR3 DNA sequence: TGTGCCAGTAGTACCCCGGACAGGGGGCCTAATTCACCCCTCCACTTT. Protein sequence: CASSTPDRGPNSPLHF.

As concerns this clone: Other DNA sequences in this sample translate to the same CDR3. J is TRBJ1-6 and V is TRBV7-9; D gene uncertain. The CDR3 runs 14 residues. Germline CDR1 reads SEHNR; CDR2 reads FQNEAQ (reference sequence). The V end lost 1 base, the J end lost 7 bases, and 8 bases lay between the germline ends. CDR3 nucleotides: TGTGCCAGCAGCTTAGACTCCTTAAATTCACCCCTCCACTTT. Its protein is CASSLDSLNSPLHF.

The rearrangement links TRBV27 to TRBJ2-2, with 10 bases lining up with TRBD1. The CDR3 totals 16 residues. CDR1 is MNHEY, CDR2 SMNVEV, per germline (reference sequence). J lost 6 bases, V lost 7 bases, and 11 bases had no gene match. The CDR3 DNA follows: TGTGCCAGCAAGGTGGTGTGGACAGGGGGATCCGGGGAGCTGTTTTTT. It encodes CASKVVWTGGSGELFF.